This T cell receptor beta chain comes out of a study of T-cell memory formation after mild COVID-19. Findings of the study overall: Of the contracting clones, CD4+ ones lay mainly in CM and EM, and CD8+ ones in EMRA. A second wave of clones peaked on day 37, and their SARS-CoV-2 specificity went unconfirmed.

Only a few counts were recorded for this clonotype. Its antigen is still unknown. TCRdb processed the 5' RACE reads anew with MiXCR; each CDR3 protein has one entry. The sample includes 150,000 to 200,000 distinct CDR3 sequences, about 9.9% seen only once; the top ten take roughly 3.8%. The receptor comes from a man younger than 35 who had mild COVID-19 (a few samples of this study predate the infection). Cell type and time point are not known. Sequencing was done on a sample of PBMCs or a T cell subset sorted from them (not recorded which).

The CDR3 reads CASSLSGGGYNEQFF. CDR3 coding DNA: TGTGCCAGCAGCCTCTCTGGCGGGGGCTACAATGAGCAGTTCTTC. The chain has TRBV7-9 and TRBJ2-1; 7 bases are a match to TRBD2. The germline V gene has CDR1 SEHNR and CDR2 FQNEAQ (reference sequence). The V gene end was trimmed by 5 bases and the J gene end by 3 bases; junction bases not matched to a gene: 7. The CDR3 loop spans 15 amino acids.